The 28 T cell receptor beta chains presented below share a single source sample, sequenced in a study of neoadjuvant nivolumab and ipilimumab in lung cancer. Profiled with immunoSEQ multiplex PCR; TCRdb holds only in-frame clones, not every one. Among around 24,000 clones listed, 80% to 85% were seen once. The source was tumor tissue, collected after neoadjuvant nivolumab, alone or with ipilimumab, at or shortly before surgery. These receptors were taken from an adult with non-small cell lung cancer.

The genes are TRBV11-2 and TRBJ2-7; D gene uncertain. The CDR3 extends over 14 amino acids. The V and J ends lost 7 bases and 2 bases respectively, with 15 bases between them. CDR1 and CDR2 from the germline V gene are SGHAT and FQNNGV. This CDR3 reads CASKATPVTYEQYF. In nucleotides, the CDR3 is TGTGCCAGCAAGGCGACCCCAGTTACCTACGAGCAGTACTTC.

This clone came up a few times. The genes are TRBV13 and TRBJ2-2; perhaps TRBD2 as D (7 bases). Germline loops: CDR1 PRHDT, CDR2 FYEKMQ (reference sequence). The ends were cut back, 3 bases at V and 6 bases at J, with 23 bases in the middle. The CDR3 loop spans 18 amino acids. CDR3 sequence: CASSLSQGLREMAGELFF. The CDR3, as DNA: TGTGCCAGCAGCTTGTCGCAGGGGTTGCGGGAGATGGCCGGGGAGCTGTTTTTT.

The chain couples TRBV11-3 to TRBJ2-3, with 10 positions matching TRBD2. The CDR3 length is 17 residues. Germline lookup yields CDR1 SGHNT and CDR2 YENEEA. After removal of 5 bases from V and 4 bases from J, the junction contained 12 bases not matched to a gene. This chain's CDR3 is CASSPRAASGSADTQYF. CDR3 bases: TGTGCCAGCAGCCCTAGGGCGGCTAGCGGGAGCGCAGATACGCAGTATTTT.

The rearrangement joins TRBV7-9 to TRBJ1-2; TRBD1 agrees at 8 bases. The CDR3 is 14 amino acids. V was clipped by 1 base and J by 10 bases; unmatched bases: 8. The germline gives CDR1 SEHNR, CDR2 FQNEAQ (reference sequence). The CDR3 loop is CASSLGGTGGFYTF. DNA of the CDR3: TGTGCCAGCAGCTTAGGCGGGACAGGAGGGTTCTACACCTTC.

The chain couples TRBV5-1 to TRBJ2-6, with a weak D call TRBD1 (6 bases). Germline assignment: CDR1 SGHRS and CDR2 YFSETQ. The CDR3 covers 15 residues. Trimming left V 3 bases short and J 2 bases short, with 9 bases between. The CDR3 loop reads CASSSRTAGANVLTF. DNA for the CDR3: TGCGCCAGCAGCTCCAGGACAGCTGGGGCCAACGTCCTGACTTTC.

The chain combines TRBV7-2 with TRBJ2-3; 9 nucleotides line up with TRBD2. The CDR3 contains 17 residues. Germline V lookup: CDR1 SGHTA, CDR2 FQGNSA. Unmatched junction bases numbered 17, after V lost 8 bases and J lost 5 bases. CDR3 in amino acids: CASSSTSSGRPRDTQYF. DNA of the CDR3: TGTGCCAGCTCATCCACGTCCAGCGGGAGGCCAAGAGATACGCAGTATTTT.

The CDR3 DNA reads TGTGCCACCAGCAGAGCCCCCGGGGGAGGCAAAAACATTCAGTACTTC. The encoded protein is CATSRAPGGGKNIQYF. The chain links TRBV15 to TRBJ2-4; D is possibly TRBD2 (6 bases). The CDR3 has 16 amino acids. The germline gives CDR1 LNHNV, CDR2 YYDKDF (reference sequence). Trimming removed 1 base at V and 3 bases at J, with 13 bases between.

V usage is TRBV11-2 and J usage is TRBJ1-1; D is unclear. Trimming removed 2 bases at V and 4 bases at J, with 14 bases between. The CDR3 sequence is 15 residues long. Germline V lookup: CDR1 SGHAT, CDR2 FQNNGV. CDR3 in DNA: TGTGCCAGCAGCTTACGGCTCCCCGGGCCCACTGAAGCTTTCTTT. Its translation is CASSLRLPGPTEAFF.

CDR3 in amino acids: CASSYSRTSGLYEQYF. CDR3 DNA sequence: TGTGCCAGCAGTTACTCCCGGACTAGCGGACTCTACGAGCAGTACTTC. The chain links TRBV6-5 to TRBJ2-7; 10 bases agree with TRBD2. The CDR3 length is 16 residues. V lost 0 bases and J lost 3; bases outside the gene matches: 5. Germline V gene sequence: CDR1 MNHEY, CDR2 SVGAGI.

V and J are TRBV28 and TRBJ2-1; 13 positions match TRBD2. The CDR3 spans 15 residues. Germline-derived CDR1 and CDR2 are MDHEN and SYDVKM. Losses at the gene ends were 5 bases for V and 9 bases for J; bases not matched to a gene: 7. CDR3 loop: CASSKTSGRVAEQFF. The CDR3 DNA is TGTGCCAGCAGTAAAACTAGCGGGAGGGTCGCTGAGCAGTTCTTC.

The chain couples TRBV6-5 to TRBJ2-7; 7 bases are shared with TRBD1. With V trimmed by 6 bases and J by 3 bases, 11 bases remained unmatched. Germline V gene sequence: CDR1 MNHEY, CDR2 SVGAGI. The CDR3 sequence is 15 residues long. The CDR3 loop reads CASSPTGTAYYEQYF. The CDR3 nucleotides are TGTGCCAGCAGCCCCACCGGGACAGCATACTACGAGCAGTACTTC.

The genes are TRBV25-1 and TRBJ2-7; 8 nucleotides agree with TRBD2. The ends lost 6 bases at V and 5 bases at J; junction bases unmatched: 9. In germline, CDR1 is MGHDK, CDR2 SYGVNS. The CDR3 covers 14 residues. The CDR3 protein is CASSPLAGGDEQYF. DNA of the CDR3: TGTGCCAGCAGCCCATTGGCGGGAGGTGACGAGCAGTACTTC.

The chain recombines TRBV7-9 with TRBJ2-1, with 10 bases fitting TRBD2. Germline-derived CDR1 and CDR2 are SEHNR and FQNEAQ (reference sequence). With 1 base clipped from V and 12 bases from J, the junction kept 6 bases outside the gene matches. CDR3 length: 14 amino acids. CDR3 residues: CASSLGASGSRQFF. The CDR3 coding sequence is TGTGCCAGCAGCTTAGGCGCTAGCGGGAGTAGGCAGTTCTTC. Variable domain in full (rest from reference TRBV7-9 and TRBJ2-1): DTGVSQNPRHKITKRGQNVTFRCDPISEHNRLYWYRQTLGQGPEFLTYFQNEAQLEKSRLLSDRFSAERPKGSFSTLEIQRTEQGDSAMYLCASSLGASGSRQFFGPGTRLTVL.

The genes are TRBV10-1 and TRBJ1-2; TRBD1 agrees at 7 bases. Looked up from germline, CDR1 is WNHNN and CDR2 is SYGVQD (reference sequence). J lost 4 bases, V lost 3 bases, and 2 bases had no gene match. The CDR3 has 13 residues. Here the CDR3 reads CASSEQGIYGYTF. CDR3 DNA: TGCGCCAGCAGTGAACAGGGGATCTATGGCTACACCTTC.

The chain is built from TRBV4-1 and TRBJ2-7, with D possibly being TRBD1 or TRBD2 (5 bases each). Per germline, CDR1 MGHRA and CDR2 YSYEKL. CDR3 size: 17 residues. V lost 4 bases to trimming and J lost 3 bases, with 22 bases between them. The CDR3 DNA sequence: TGCGCCAGCAGCCGACCGGGGCGCCTTGTTGGGTTCTACGAGCAGTACTTC. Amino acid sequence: CASSRPGRLVGFYEQYF.

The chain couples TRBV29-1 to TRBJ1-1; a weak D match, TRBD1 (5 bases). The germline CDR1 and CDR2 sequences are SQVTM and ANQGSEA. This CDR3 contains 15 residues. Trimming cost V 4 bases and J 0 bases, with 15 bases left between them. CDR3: CSVGGLRGMNTEAFF. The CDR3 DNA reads TGCAGCGTTGGAGGGCTCCGGGGGATGAACACTGAAGCTTTCTTT.

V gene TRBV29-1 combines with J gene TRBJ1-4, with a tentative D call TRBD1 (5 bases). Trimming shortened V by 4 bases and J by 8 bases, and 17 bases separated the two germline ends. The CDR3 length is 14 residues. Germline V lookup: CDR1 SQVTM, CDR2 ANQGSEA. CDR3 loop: CSVATQGKSEKLFF. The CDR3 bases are TGCAGCGTTGCGACTCAGGGAAAGAGCGAAAAACTGTTTTTT.

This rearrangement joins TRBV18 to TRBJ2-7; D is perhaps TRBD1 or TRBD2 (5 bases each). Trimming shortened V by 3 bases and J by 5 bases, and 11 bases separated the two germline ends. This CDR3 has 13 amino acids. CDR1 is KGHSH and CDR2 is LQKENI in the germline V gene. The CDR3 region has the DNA TGTGCCAGCTCACCGATTGGGACGAACGAGCAGTACTTC. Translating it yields CASSPIGTNEQYF. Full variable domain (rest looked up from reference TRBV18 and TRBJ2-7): NAGVMQNPRHLVRRRGQEARLRCSPMKGHSHVYWYRQLPEEGLKFMVYLQKENIIDESGMPKERFSAEFPKEGPSILRIQQVVRGDSAAYFCASSPIGTNEQYFGPGTRLTVT.

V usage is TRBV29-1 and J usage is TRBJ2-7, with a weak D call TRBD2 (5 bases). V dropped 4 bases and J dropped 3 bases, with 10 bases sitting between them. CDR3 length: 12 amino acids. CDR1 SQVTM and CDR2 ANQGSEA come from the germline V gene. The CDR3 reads CSVGLTSYEQYF. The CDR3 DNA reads TGCAGCGTTGGCTTAACTAGCTACGAGCAGTACTTC.

CDR3 in amino acids: CASSPLAGVRDTQYF. The DNA for the CDR3 is TGTGCCAGCAGCCCACTAGCGGGAGTGAGAGATACGCAGTATTTT. The chain links TRBV11-1 to TRBJ2-3; 11 bases agree with TRBD2. Unmatched junction bases numbered 6, after V lost 5 bases and J lost 5 bases. Germline V gene data show CDR1 as SGHAT and CDR2 as FQDESV (reference sequence). CDR3 length: 15 amino acids. Full variable domain (outside the CDR3, taken from reference TRBV11-1 and TRBJ2-3): EAEVAQSPRYKITEKSQAVAFWCDPISGHATLYWYRQILGQGPELLVQFQDESVVDDSQLPKDRFSAERLKGVDSTLKIQPAELGDSAMYLCASSPLAGVRDTQYFGPGTRLTVL.

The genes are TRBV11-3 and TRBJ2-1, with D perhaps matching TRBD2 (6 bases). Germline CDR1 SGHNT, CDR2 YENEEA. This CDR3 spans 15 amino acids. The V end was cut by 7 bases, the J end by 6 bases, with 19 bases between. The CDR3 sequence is CASTPGIIAANEQFF. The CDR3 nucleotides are TGTGCCAGCACCCCGGGGATCATAGCGGCCAATGAGCAGTTCTTC.

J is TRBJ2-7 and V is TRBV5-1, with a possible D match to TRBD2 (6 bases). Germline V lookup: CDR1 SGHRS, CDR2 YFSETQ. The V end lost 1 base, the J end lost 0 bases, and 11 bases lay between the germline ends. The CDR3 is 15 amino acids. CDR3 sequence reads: CASSLQGGDSYEQYF. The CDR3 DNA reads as TGCGCCAGCAGCTTGCAGGGAGGCGACTCCTACGAGCAGTACTTC.

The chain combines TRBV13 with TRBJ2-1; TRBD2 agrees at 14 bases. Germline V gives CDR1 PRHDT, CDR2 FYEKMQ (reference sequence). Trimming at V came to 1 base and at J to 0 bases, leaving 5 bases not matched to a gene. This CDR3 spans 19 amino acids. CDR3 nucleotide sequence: TGTGCCAGCAGCTTAGTGACTAGCGGGAGGGCCAGCTCCTACAATGAGCAGTTCTTC. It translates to CASSLVTSGRASSYNEQFF. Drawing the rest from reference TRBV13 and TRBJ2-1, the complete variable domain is AAGVIQSPRHLIKEKRETATLKCYPIPRHDTVYWYQQGPGQDPQFLISFYEKMQSDKGSIPDRFSAQQFSDYHSELNMSSLELGDSALYFCASSLVTSGRASSYNEQFFGPGTRLTVL.

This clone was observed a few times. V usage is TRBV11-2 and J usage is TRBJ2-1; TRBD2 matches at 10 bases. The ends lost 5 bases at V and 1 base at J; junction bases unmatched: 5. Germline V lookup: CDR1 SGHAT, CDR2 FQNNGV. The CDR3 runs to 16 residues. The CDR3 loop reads CASSPSSGRSYNEQFF. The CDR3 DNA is TGTGCCAGCAGCCCTTCTAGCGGGAGATCCTACAATGAGCAGTTCTTC.

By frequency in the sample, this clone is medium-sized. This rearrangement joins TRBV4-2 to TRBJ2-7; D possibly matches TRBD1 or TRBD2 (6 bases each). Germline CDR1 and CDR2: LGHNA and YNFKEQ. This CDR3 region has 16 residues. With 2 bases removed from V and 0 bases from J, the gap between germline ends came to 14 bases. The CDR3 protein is CASSQRGGDTSYEQYF. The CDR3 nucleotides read TGTGCCAGCAGCCAAAGGGGCGGGGACACCTCCTACGAGCAGTACTTC.

The CDR3 protein is CSVPGTGGTEAFF. Written as DNA, the CDR3 is TGCAGCGTCCCAGGGACCGGCGGGACTGAAGCTTTCTTT. V gene TRBV29-1 combines with J gene TRBJ1-1, with D perhaps TRBD1 (5 bases). With 6 bases removed from V and 5 bases from J, the gap between germline ends came to 16 bases. The CDR3 consists of 13 residues. CDR1 and CDR2 (germline): SQVTM, ANQGSEA.

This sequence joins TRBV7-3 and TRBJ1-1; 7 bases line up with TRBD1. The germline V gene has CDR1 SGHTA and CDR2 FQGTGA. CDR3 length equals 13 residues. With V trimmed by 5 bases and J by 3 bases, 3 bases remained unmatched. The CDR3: CASSLQGYTEAFF. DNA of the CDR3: TGTGCCAGCAGCCTACAGGGGTACACTGAAGCTTTCTTT.

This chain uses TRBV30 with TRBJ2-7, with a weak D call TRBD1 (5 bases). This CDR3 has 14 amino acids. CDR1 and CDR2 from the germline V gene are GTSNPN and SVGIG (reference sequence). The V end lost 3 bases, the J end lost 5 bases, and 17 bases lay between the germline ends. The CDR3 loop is CAWRYRTYGDEQYF. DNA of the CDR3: TGTGCCTGGAGGTATCGGACATATGGGGACGAGCAGTACTTC.